The next 26 T cell receptor beta chains were all read from a single sample in a study of T cells after yellow fever vaccination. TCRdb fed the 5' RACE reads into MiXCR, producing one record per CDR3 protein. The sample yields 450,000 to 650,000 distinct CDR3 sequences, approximately 13% seen once. This sample comprised PBMCs, obtained on the day of the yellow fever booster vaccination. Receptor source: a man aged 25-40 years who received the YFV17D yellow fever vaccine.

The rearrangement uses TRBV20-1 and TRBJ2-5; D tentatively reads TRBD1 or TRBD2 (6 bases each). The CDR3 runs 12 residues. V was pared by 5 bases and J by 5 bases, with 12 bases between. Looked up from germline, CDR1 is DFQATT and CDR2 is SNEGSKA (reference sequence). CDR3 protein: CSAPGGDETQYF. Here the CDR3 DNA reads TGCAGTGCTCCCGGGGGCGATGAGACCCAGTACTTC.

The rearrangement joins TRBV29-1 to TRBJ2-7, with 7 bases identical to TRBD2. V trimming: 3 bases; J trimming: 2 bases; junction bases outside the gene matches: 13. Germline V gives CDR1 SQVTM, CDR2 ANQGSEA. The CDR3 covers 16 residues. CDR3 loop: CSVDGREGRGAYEQYF. The DNA of the CDR3 is TGCAGCGTTGATGGGAGGGAGGGCCGGGGGGCCTACGAGCAGTACTTC.

The J gene is TRBJ2-3, the V gene TRBV19; D is unclear. The CDR3 is made up of 14 amino acids. The germline V and J ends were trimmed by 0 bases and 7 bases, with 11 bases remaining between them. The germline CDR1 and CDR2 sequences are LNHDA and SQIVND (reference sequence). As DNA, the CDR3 is TGTGCCAGTAGTATAGAGCGTGGACCTAATACGCAGTATTTT. This translates into CASSIERGPNTQYF.

Comment on this clonotype: The junction differs from germline at one of its ends, possibly a read error. This chain links TRBV7-2 with TRBJ1-2; D is possibly TRBD1 (5 bases). This CDR3 region has 14 residues. The V gene's germline CDR1 is SGHTA and CDR2 FQGNSA. CDR3 loop: CASSTRDGNYGHTF. Written as DNA, the CDR3 is TGTGCCAGCAGCACCCGGGACGGTAACTATGGCCACACCTTC.

This clonotype was detected a few times. This chain connects TRBV27 to TRBJ2-1; 7 nucleotides align to TRBD2. CDR3 length: 14 residues. V shed 6 bases, J shed 4 bases, and the junction held 6 bases outside the gene matches. Germline V gene data show CDR1 as MNHEY and CDR2 as SMNVEV (reference sequence). The CDR3 DNA reads as TGTGCCAGCAGGGGGGGGAGGGGTTACAATGAGCAGTTCTTC. This translates into CASRGGRGYNEQFF.

This clonotype came up a few times. The rearrangement joins TRBV30 to TRBJ2-3; 10 bases agree with TRBD2. This CDR3 spans 15 amino acids. V dropped 0 bases and J dropped 4; count of bases not matched to a gene: 4. Germline CDR1 GTSNPN, CDR2 SVGIG (reference sequence). The CDR3 spells CAWSVPLAGADTQYF. Here the CDR3 DNA reads TGTGCCTGGAGTGTTCCCCTAGCGGGAGCAGATACGCAGTATTTT.

This clonotype has more than one count but fewer than ten. The chain is built from TRBV11-2 and TRBJ2-1, with TRBD2 matching over 13 bases. Germline V gives CDR1 SGHAT, CDR2 FQNNGV. Germline trimming cut 5 bases from V and 1 base from J; bases unmatched to any gene: 8. The CDR3 extends over 18 amino acids. CDR3 coding DNA: TGTGCCAGCAGCAAACGGACTAGCGGGAGTTTTTCCTACAATGAGCAGTTCTTC. Protein product: CASSKRTSGSFSYNEQFF.

This clonotype was seen more than once but under ten times. The genes are TRBV6-1 and TRBJ2-5; D not certain. V lost 4 bases and J lost 4, with 13 bases in between. Germline lookup yields CDR1 MNHNS and CDR2 SASEGT. This CDR3 spans 14 amino acids. CDR3 region: CASSGDRLTETQYF. The DNA for the CDR3 is TGTGCCAGCAGTGGGGATCGGTTAACAGAGACCCAGTACTTC.

The chain recombines TRBV5-1 with TRBJ2-7; possible D gene TRBD2, 5 bases. V was clipped by 0 bases and J by 2 bases, with 12 bases between them. The CDR3 loop spans 15 amino acids. The germline CDR1 and CDR2 sequences are SGHRS and YFSETQ. Written as DNA, the CDR3 is TGCGCCAGCAGCTTGGCGGGGATGCCTGCCTACGAGCAGTACTTC. As protein: CASSLAGMPAYEQYF.

This clonotype appeared a few times. The chain joins TRBV7-9 to TRBJ2-7; unclear D gene. Per germline, CDR1 SEHNR and CDR2 FQNEAQ (reference sequence). This CDR3 has 14 amino acids. V lost 1 base, J lost 2 bases, and 9 bases lay in between. The CDR3 is CASSLGIRAYEQYF. CDR3 sequence (DNA): TGTGCCAGCAGCTTAGGGATTAGGGCCTACGAGCAGTACTTC.

The chain joins TRBV7-8 to TRBJ2-1; D tentatively fits TRBD1 or TRBD2 (6 bases each). CDR1 SGHVS and CDR2 FQNEAQ come from the germline V gene. This CDR3 spans 13 amino acids. Trimming cost V 8 bases and J 7 bases, with 15 bases left between them. CDR3 in amino acids: CASGGGVRNEQFF. The DNA of the CDR3 is TGTGCCAGCGGGGGCGGGGTACGAAATGAGCAGTTCTTC.

The V and J genes are TRBV6-2 or TRBV6-3 and TRBJ2-5, with 7 positions matching TRBD1. Per germline, CDR1 MNHEY and CDR2 SVGEGT. The CDR3 sequence is 14 residues long. The junction had 6 bases not matched to a gene; V was cut back by 6 bases and J by 2 bases. The DNA for the CDR3 is TGTGCCAGCAGCACCTACAGGGGTCAAGAGACCCAGTACTTC. Translating gives CASSTYRGQETQYF.

The chain employs TRBV5-1 and TRBJ2-2; D may be TRBD1 (6 bases). V was pared by 5 bases and J by 0 bases, with 11 bases between. Germline assignment: CDR1 SGHRS and CDR2 YFSETQ. The CDR3 loop spans 15 amino acids. CDR3: CASRDSPTNTGELFF. Written as DNA, the CDR3 is TGCGCCAGCAGGGACAGTCCCACGAACACCGGGGAGCTGTTTTTT.

CDR3: CASSPWVGERNEQFF. CDR3 DNA sequence: TGTGCCAGCAGTCCTTGGGTGGGGGAGAGGAATGAGCAGTTCTTC. This chain links TRBV12-3 or TRBV12-4 with TRBJ2-1; perhaps D is TRBD1 or TRBD2 (5 bases each). The V and J ends lost 5 bases and 7 bases respectively, with 18 bases between them. The CDR3 loop spans 15 amino acids.

The chain employs TRBV3-1 and TRBJ2-2; no definite D call. CDR3 length: 17 residues. V was clipped by 1 base and J by 0 bases, with 12 bases between them. CDR1 LGHDT and CDR2 YNNKEL come from the germline V gene (reference sequence). The CDR3: CASSQALTGANTGELFF. The DNA of the CDR3 is TGTGCCAGCAGCCAAGCCCTGACTGGAGCGAACACCGGGGAGCTGTTTTTT.

The chain uses TRBV7-2 and TRBJ2-7; 11 bases agree with TRBD2. The CDR3 sequence is 14 residues long. Germline CDR1 is SGHTA and CDR2 is FQGNSA. Trimming took 6 bases from V and 6 from J; bases not matched to a gene: 7. CDR3 amino acids: CASRQTSGKTEQYF. The DNA of the CDR3 is TGTGCCAGCAGGCAGACTAGCGGGAAGACCGAGCAGTACTTC. Variable domain in full (rest from reference TRBV7-2 and TRBJ2-7): GAGVSQSPSNKVTEKGKDVELRCDPISGHTALYWYRQSLGQGLEFLIYFQGNSAPDKSGLPSDRFSAERTGGSVSTLTIQRTQQEDSAVYLCASRQTSGKTEQYFGPGTRLTVT.

This clonotype was seen a handful of times. This rearrangement joins TRBV4-3 to TRBJ2-7; D is uncertain. Germline-derived CDR1 and CDR2 are LGHNA and YSLEER. V lost 1 base and J lost 7, with 11 bases in between. The CDR3 has 13 amino acids. In nucleotides, the CDR3 is TGCGCCAGCAGCCAAGTATCGACCGATGAGCAGTACTTC. It yields the protein CASSQVSTDEQYF.

The V and J genes are TRBV10-3 and TRBJ2-7; 7 bases are a match to TRBD2. Germline V gene lookup returns CDR1 ENHRY and CDR2 SYGVKD. The trim removed 4 bases at V and 1 base at J, leaving 7 bases unmatched. The CDR3 covers 15 residues. The CDR3 loop is CAISGGRSGSYEQYF. CDR3 sequence (DNA): TGTGCCATCAGTGGGGGACGTAGCGGGTCCTACGAGCAGTACTTC.

The chain is built from TRBV7-9 and TRBJ2-7; D not certain. V lost 3 bases, J lost 2 bases, and 14 bases lay in between. This CDR3 contains 15 residues. Germline V gene lookup returns CDR1 SEHNR and CDR2 FQNEAQ (reference sequence). In DNA form, the CDR3 reads TGTGCCAGCAGCTTTTTTAGCCATCCACCCTACGAGCAGTACTTC. Amino acids: CASSFFSHPPYEQYF.

The chain couples TRBV12-3 or TRBV12-4 to TRBJ2-7; D is unresolved. Trimming stripped 3 bases from V and 3 bases from J, with 6 bases between. This CDR3 has 12 amino acids. Written as DNA, the CDR3 is TGTGCCAGCAGTTTTTACAACTACGAGCAGTACTTC. Protein product: CASSFYNYEQYF.

The CDR3 region is CASSLAQGELFF. The CDR3 DNA reads TGTGCCAGCAGCTTGGCGCAGGGGGAGCTGTTTTTT. The rearrangement joins TRBV5-4 to TRBJ2-2; D not resolved. V was shortened by 0 bases and J by 8 bases, with 5 bases between the two germline ends. The germline V gene has CDR1 SGHNT and CDR2 YYREEE (reference sequence). This CDR3 has 12 amino acids.

The CDR3, as DNA: TGTGCCAGCAGCCAAGCGAGGGCAGATACGCAGTATTTT. It encodes CASSQARADTQYF. The chain combines TRBV14 with TRBJ2-3; a possible D gene is TRBD2 (5 bases). V gave up 1 base and J gave up 4 bases, with 6 bases separating them. CDR3 length: 13 residues. Germline CDR1 SGHDN, CDR2 FVKESK.

This rearrangement joins TRBV7-2 to TRBJ2-1, with no clear D. V lost 5 bases and J 0 bases, leaving 14 bases between the germline ends. Germline lookup yields CDR1 SGHTA and CDR2 FQGNSA. The length of the CDR3 is 16 residues. For the CDR3, the DNA is TGTGCCAGCAGCCTCCCCCCGCGGAGCTCCTACAATGAGCAGTTCTTC. Translating it yields CASSLPPRSSYNEQFF. Using reference TRBV7-2 and TRBJ2-1 for the parts outside the CDR3, the full variable domain is GAGVSQSPSNKVTEKGKDVELRCDPISGHTALYWYRQSLGQGLEFLIYFQGNSAPDKSGLPSDRFSAERTGGSVSTLTIQRTQQEDSAVYLCASSLPPRSSYNEQFFGPGTRLTVL.

The CDR3 sequence is CSAPLAGSYNEQFF. In nucleotides, the CDR3 is TGCAGTGCTCCCCTAGCGGGATCCTACAATGAGCAGTTCTTC. The chain combines TRBV20-1 with TRBJ2-1; 9 bases are a match to TRBD2. This CDR3 has 14 residues. CDR1 is DFQATT and CDR2 is SNEGSKA in the germline V gene (reference sequence). With V trimmed by 5 bases and J by 1 base, 3 bases remained unmatched.

This clonotype was seen only a few times. V usage is TRBV29-1 and J usage is TRBJ2-7, with 7 bases aligning to TRBD1. The length of the CDR3 is 12 residues. V trimming: 5 bases; J trimming: 3 bases; junction bases outside the gene matches: 4. CDR1 is SQVTM, CDR2 ANQGSEA, per germline. CDR3 loop: CSVSWTGYEQYF. CDR3 DNA sequence: TGCAGCGTTTCCTGGACAGGCTACGAGCAGTACTTC.

On this clonotype itself: Just one base apart from a much larger clone, this may be a read error. The chain couples TRBV6-2 or TRBV6-3 to TRBJ2-1; no clear D. CDR1 MNHEY and CDR2 SVGEGT come from the germline V gene. V was pared by 5 bases and J by 9 bases, with 8 bases between. The CDR3 has 11 amino acids. CDR3 sequence reads: CASSQLGEQFF. The CDR3 DNA reads TGTGCCAGCAGTCAACTGGGTGAGCAGTTCTTC.